One and the same sample provided the 29 T cell receptor beta chains below, sequenced in a study of OX40 agonist ivuxolimab in advanced cancers. Profiled with immunoSEQ multiplex PCR; TCRdb holds only in-frame clones, not every one. This sample carries tens of thousands of clones, approximately 90% of them seen once, and the ten largest clones take 15% to 20%. The specimen was CD4+ or CD8+ T cells sorted from blood, collected in a trial of the OX40 agonist ivuxolimab. The receptors derive from an adult with an advanced solid tumor such as melanoma, head and neck, liver or kidney cancer.

This chain connects TRBV28 to TRBJ1-1; 12 bases are shared with TRBD1. Germline V CDR1 and CDR2: MDHEN, SYDVKM. After removal of 5 bases from V and 6 bases from J, the junction contained 10 bases not matched to a gene. The CDR3 consists of 16 residues. CDR3 DNA sequence: TGTGCCAGCAGTCCATGGGGGGGACAGGGGGCTTCTGAAGCTTTCTTT. It yields the protein CASSPWGGQGASEAFF.

The chain is built from TRBV5-5 and TRBJ2-7; D is possibly TRBD2 (5 bases). The V and J ends lost 4 bases and 5 bases respectively, with 22 bases between them. CDR3 size: 16 residues. From germline, CDR1 is SGHKS and CDR2 YYEKEE (reference sequence). CDR3 nucleotide sequence: TGTGCCAGCAGCCCGATGGACTGGGGTAACGAAGACGAGCAGTACTTC. This translates into CASSPMDWGNEDEQYF.

This chain uses TRBV27 with TRBJ2-3, with a possible D match to TRBD1 (5 bases). CDR1 and CDR2 from the germline V gene are MNHEY and SMNVEV (reference sequence). V lost 5 bases and J 2 bases, leaving 20 bases between the germline ends. CDR3 length equals 17 residues. The CDR3 loop is CASSPRQSPFLTDTQYF. As DNA, the CDR3 is TGTGCCAGCAGTCCCAGACAGTCCCCGTTCCTCACAGATACGCAGTATTTT.

This sequence joins TRBV4-1 and TRBJ2-5, with D uncertain. Trimming removed 0 bases from V and 2 bases from J, with 13 bases in between. This CDR3 has 16 amino acids. Germline-derived CDR1 and CDR2 are MGHRA and YSYEKL. The chain's CDR3 is CASSQDLRRKQETQYF. CDR3 bases: TGCGCCAGCAGCCAAGATCTGAGACGGAAACAAGAGACCCAGTACTTC.

The rearrangement joins TRBV27 to TRBJ2-1, with 11 bases fitting TRBD1. The CDR3 is made up of 15 amino acids. With 4 bases clipped from V and 6 bases from J, the junction kept 5 bases outside the gene matches. The germline gives CDR1 MNHEY, CDR2 SMNVEV (reference sequence). The DNA for the CDR3 is TGTGCCAGCAGTTGGACAGGGGGCGCATCCAATGAGCAGTTCTTC. Residues: CASSWTGGASNEQFF.

This CDR3 reads CASSLQGSLVSSYNEQFF. The CDR3, as DNA: TGTGCCAGCAGCTTACAAGGCTCCCTCGTAAGCTCCTACAATGAGCAGTTCTTC. The chain employs TRBV7-3 and TRBJ2-1, with D unresolved. Germline loops: CDR1 SGHTA, CDR2 FQGTGA. The CDR3 totals 18 residues. Trimming took 2 bases from V and 0 from J, leaving 17 bases between them.

The chain combines TRBV27 with TRBJ2-6; no firm D call. With 2 bases removed from V and 2 bases from J, the gap between germline ends came to 4 bases. The CDR3 has 14 residues. Germline V gives CDR1 MNHEY, CDR2 SMNVEV (reference sequence). CDR3: CASSLGAGANVLTF. In nucleotides, the CDR3 is TGTGCCAGCAGTTTAGGTGCTGGGGCCAACGTCCTGACTTTC.

V is TRBV11-2 and J is TRBJ2-1; 13 bases agree with TRBD2. After removal of 5 bases from V and 8 bases from J, the junction contained 9 bases not matched to a gene. The CDR3 covers 16 residues. Germline values: CDR1 SGHAT, CDR2 FQNNGV. CDR3 amino acids: CASSQLAGGPFHEQFF. CDR3 bases: TGTGCCAGCAGCCAACTAGCGGGGGGGCCTTTCCATGAGCAGTTCTTC. Based on the CDR3 plus reference TRBV11-2 and TRBJ2-1, the full variable domain is EAGVAQSPRYKIIEKRQSVAFWCNPISGHATLYWYQQILGQGPKLLIQFQNNGVVDDSQLPKDRFSAERLKGVDSTLKIQPAKLEDSAVYLCASSQLAGGPFHEQFFGPGTRLTVL.

This sequence joins TRBV4-1 and TRBJ1-1, with 8 bases fitting TRBD1. This CDR3 has 14 amino acids. Trimming took 3 bases from V and 1 from J; bases not matched to a gene: 1. Germline CDR1 and CDR2: MGHRA and YSYEKL. CDR3 loop: CASSHGQGNTEAFF. DNA of the CDR3: TGCGCCAGCAGCCATGGACAGGGGAACACTGAAGCTTTCTTT.

The chain couples TRBV19 to TRBJ1-2, with D possibly being TRBD1 (5 bases). The germline V and J ends were trimmed by 3 bases and 3 bases, with 8 bases remaining between them. The V gene's germline CDR1 is LNHDA and CDR2 SQIVND (reference sequence). The CDR3 spans 13 residues. This CDR3 reads CASSMGPYYGYTF. CDR3 coding DNA: TGTGCCAGTAGTATGGGACCTTACTATGGCTACACCTTC.

V is TRBV11-2 and J is TRBJ1-1; D may be TRBD1 (6 bases). Germline V lookup: CDR1 SGHAT, CDR2 FQNNGV. The CDR3 runs 18 residues. Trimming took off 1 base at V and 1 base at J, with 19 bases between the two ends. The chain's CDR3 is CASSLGYRVDLTNTEAFF. DNA for the CDR3: TGTGCCAGCAGCTTAGGTTACAGGGTCGATCTTACGAACACTGAAGCTTTCTTT.

The rearrangement joins TRBV5-4 to TRBJ1-2; D is ambiguous. This CDR3 contains 13 residues. With 3 bases removed from V and 5 bases from J, the gap between germline ends came to 11 bases. Germline-derived CDR1 and CDR2 are SGHNT and YYREEE (reference sequence). The CDR3 region is CASSSGRDYGYTF. CDR3 DNA sequence: TGTGCCAGCAGCTCCGGACGGGATTATGGCTACACCTTC.

V and J are TRBV6-1 and TRBJ1-6; no firm D call. Per germline, CDR1 MNHNS and CDR2 SASEGT. Trimming took off 2 bases at V and 6 bases at J, with 5 bases between the two ends. The CDR3 totals 13 residues. CDR3 in amino acids: CASSEFSNSPLHF. The CDR3 DNA is TGTGCCAGCAGTGAATTTAGTAATTCACCCCTCCACTTT.

CDR3 coding DNA: TGTGCCAGCCGACGCGCTAGCGGAAACGTATACAATGAGCAGTTCTTC. This translates into CASRRASGNVYNEQFF. V usage is TRBV27 and J usage is TRBJ2-1; 7 bases align to TRBD2. Trimming removed 8 bases from V and 4 bases from J; junction bases left unmatched: 14. In germline, CDR1 is MNHEY, CDR2 SMNVEV (reference sequence). The length of the CDR3 is 16 residues.

The V call is TRBV29-1, the J call TRBJ1-1, with D possibly matching TRBD1 (6 bases). V dropped 5 bases and J dropped 6 bases, with 10 bases sitting between them. Germline CDR1 SQVTM, CDR2 ANQGSEA. CDR3 length: 11 amino acids. CDR3 amino acids: CSVQGRAEAFF. For the CDR3, the DNA is TGCAGCGTTCAGGGGAGGGCTGAAGCTTTCTTT.

The chain couples TRBV6-5 to TRBJ2-7; D call uncertain. CDR1 is MNHEY and CDR2 is SVGAGI in the germline V gene. The V and J ends lost 0 bases and 7 bases respectively, with 7 bases between them. The CDR3 has 12 residues. The DNA of the CDR3 is TGTGCCAGCAGTTACTCTGGGCGGGAGCAGTACTTC. Translated, it gives CASSYSGREQYF.

In this sample, this clone turned up a few times. The rearrangement links TRBV28 to TRBJ1-1; D is unresolved. Deletions cut 2 bases from V and 3 bases from J, with 10 bases between. Germline CDR1 MDHEN, CDR2 SYDVKM. CDR3 length: 14 amino acids. CDR3 DNA: TGTGCCAGCAGTTTAGGGGTCTTGGACACTGAAGCTTTCTTT. Its protein is CASSLGVLDTEAFF.

The V and J genes are TRBV7-9 and TRBJ2-7; 8 bases fit TRBD1. Looked up from germline, CDR1 is SEHNR and CDR2 is FQNEAQ (reference sequence). CDR3 length equals 16 residues. The V segment lost 4 bases and the J segment 4 bases; nucleotides outside the gene matches: 12. The CDR3 coding sequence is TGTGCCAGCAGCTCGGCTATGGGTCAGGGGGCTTACGAGCAGTACTTC. Translated, it gives CASSSAMGQGAYEQYF. The complete variable domain, with remaining parts taken from reference TRBV7-9 and TRBJ2-7, reads DTGVSQNPRHKITKRGQNVTFRCDPISEHNRLYWYRQTLGQGPEFLTYFQNEAQLEKSRLLSDRFSAERPKGSFSTLEIQRTEQGDSAMYLCASSSAMGQGAYEQYFGPGTRLTVT.

The V and J genes are TRBV2 and TRBJ2-1; D is unresolved. CDR1 is SNHLY and CDR2 is FYNNEI in the germline V gene. The V end was cut by 5 bases, the J end by 6 bases, with 8 bases between. The CDR3 is 12 amino acids. The CDR3 sequence: CASSSPSNEQFF. The CDR3 nucleotides read TGTGCCAGCAGTTCCCCTTCCAATGAGCAGTTCTTC.

The chain couples TRBV9 to TRBJ2-7; D is uncertain. V was clipped by 4 bases and J by 5 bases, with 16 bases between them. The CDR3 is made up of 14 amino acids. Per the germline V gene, CDR1 is SGDLS and CDR2 is YYNGEE. CDR3 bases: TGTGCCAGCAGCCACGGGCAGACCTCAGACGAGCAGTACTTC. It codes for CASSHGQTSDEQYF.

The rearrangement joins TRBV29-1 to TRBJ1-2, with D hard to call. The V end lost 2 bases, the J end lost 6 bases, and 10 bases lay between the germline ends. This CDR3 spans 12 amino acids. Germline V lookup: CDR1 SQVTM, CDR2 ANQGSEA. The CDR3 DNA sequence: TGCAGCGTTGAATTACTGGAAGATGGCTACACCTTC. This sequence encodes CSVELLEDGYTF.

The rearrangement joins TRBV5-1 to TRBJ2-3, with TRBD2 identical over 7 bases. Trimming cost V 2 bases and J 5 bases; bases outside gene matches: 8. Germline assignment: CDR1 SGHRS and CDR2 YFSETQ. The CDR3 is 15 amino acids. This chain's CDR3 is CASSFWGGEGDTQYF. CDR3 nucleotide sequence: TGCGCCAGCAGCTTCTGGGGAGGGGAAGGAGATACGCAGTATTTT.

This chain links TRBV29-1 with TRBJ1-2, with 7 bases fitting TRBD1. V was pared by 2 bases and J by 0 bases, with 9 bases of the junction left unmatched. There are 16 residues in the CDR3. CDR1 is SQVTM and CDR2 is ANQGSEA in the germline V gene. CDR3 residues: CSVELGGQLANYGYTF. The DNA of the CDR3 is TGCAGCGTTGAATTGGGGGGACAGCTTGCTAACTATGGCTACACCTTC.

V usage is TRBV5-6 and J usage is TRBJ2-7; TRBD2 agrees at 8 bases. The CDR3 extends over 16 amino acids. J was trimmed by 2 bases and V by 2 bases; bases with no gene match: 9. Germline lookup yields CDR1 SGHDT and CDR2 YYEEEE. For the CDR3, the DNA is TGTGCCAGCAGCTTAGTCCCTAGCGGGCCCGCCTACGAGCAGTACTTC. This sequence encodes CASSLVPSGPAYEQYF.

The chain joins TRBV4-1 to TRBJ1-5; D remains ambiguous. The germline gives CDR1 MGHRA, CDR2 YSYEKL. Deletions cut 1 base from V and 7 bases from J, with 8 bases between. This CDR3 comprises 13 residues. The CDR3 nucleotides are TGCGCCAGCAGCCAAGTAATAGGCCAGCCCCAGCATTTT. Residues: CASSQVIGQPQHF.

This rearrangement joins TRBV7-8 to TRBJ2-1; no reliable D call. V was pared by 1 base and J by 0 bases, with 7 bases between. This CDR3 has 15 residues. From germline, CDR1 is SGHVS and CDR2 FQNEAQ. Here the CDR3 DNA reads TGTGCCAGCAGCTTAGAGGGCACCTCCTACAATGAGCAGTTCTTC. Amino acid sequence: CASSLEGTSYNEQFF.

The rearrangement joins TRBV2 to TRBJ1-2; a weak D match, TRBD1 (5 bases). With 10 bases removed from V and 8 bases from J, the gap between germline ends came to 14 bases. CDR1 and CDR2 from the germline V gene are SNHLY and FYNNEI. The CDR3 is 11 amino acids. The CDR3 coding sequence is TGTGCCACTCGGGGCAGGATGGGCTACACCTTC. Residues: CATRGRMGYTF.

The rearrangement joins TRBV12-5 to TRBJ2-2, with 7 bases identical to TRBD1. The length of the CDR3 is 18 residues. Germline V CDR1 and CDR2: LGHNT, FRNRAP. Trimming took 5 bases from V and 1 from J; bases not matched to a gene: 13. As DNA, the CDR3 is TGTGCTAGTGGTCCCACCTCACTAGGGACAGTGAACACCGGGGAGCTGTTTTTT. Protein sequence: CASGPTSLGTVNTGELFF.

V gene TRBV7-3 combines with J gene TRBJ2-3, with TRBD1 identical over 9 bases. From germline, CDR1 is SGHTA and CDR2 FQGTGA. The CDR3 length is 14 residues. Trimming at V came to 5 bases and at J to 3 bases, leaving 3 bases not matched to a gene. The CDR3 reads CASSKTGGTDTQYF. DNA of the CDR3: TGTGCCAGCAGCAAGACAGGGGGAACAGATACGCAGTATTTT.